This T cell receptor (beta chain) comes out of a study of vaccination and CD4 T cells after COVID-19. Regarding the study as a whole: Convalescent patients gained a median about 85% of their reactive clones only post-vaccination. Researchers looked at relatively few convalescent patients and had no early post-infection timepoints.

Researchers used the Oncomine TCR Beta short-read assay to sequence DNA from cultured CD4+ T cells. MiXCR, run by TCRdb on the PCR reads, gives a single entry per CDR3 protein. Among roughly 25,000 distinct CDR3 sequences listed, around 70% were seen once. Treatment of the sample: 10-day PBMC culture with coronavirus spike peptide pools or control peptides (ViraFEST assay). Negative selection enriched CD4+ T cells from cultures at 10 days. This clonotype was found a few times. Antigen specificity is unknown. The CDR3 is 15 amino acids. CDR1 DFQATT and CDR2 SNEGSKA come from the germline V gene (reference sequence). Trimming took off 0 bases at V and 3 bases at J, with 11 bases between the two ends.

This clonotype was sampled from a human donor who received a COVID-19 vaccine. The specimen comprised CD4+ T cells from blood, cultured in vitro, sampled after SARS-CoV-2 vaccination. The chain employs TRBV20-1 and TRBJ2-2, with D possibly being TRBD2 (6 bases). CDR3 in DNA: TGCAGTGCTAGAGATGCGGGGAAGGACACCGGGGAGCTGTTTTTT. Residues: CSARDAGKDTGELFF.